Listed below are T cell receptor beta chains from one sample, sequenced in a study of siplizumab effects on memory and regulatory T cells. Libraries were prepared by immunoSEQ multiplex PCR; TCRdb keeps only in-frame clonotypes and omits some of them. The table lists about 72,000 clones, around 90% of them singletons. Material for sequencing was CD8+ T cells sorted from blood. All receptors come from a human donor in good health. CDR3s include the opening cysteine and the closing phenylalanine or tryptophan. Fields, in order: J gene, D gene, clone size, V gene, CDR3 protein, CDR3 DNA. The D gene is left open where the match is weak. Size values are once, few and many counts, or a class for expanded clones, and some rows have none.

TRBJ1-1 | . | . | TRBV6-1 | CATKWVGDTEAFF | TGTGCCACCAAGTGGGTGGGTGACACTGAAGCTTTCTTT
TRBJ1-1 | . | . | TRBV7-9 | CASSLVGGVEAFF | TGTGCCAGCAGCTTAGTAGGGGGGGTCGAAGCTTTCTTT
TRBJ2-1 | TRBD2 | once | TRBV2 | CASSFSGGPTSYNEQFF | TGTGCCAGCAGTTTTAGCGGGGGCCCCACCTCCTACAATGAGCAGTTCTTC
TRBJ1-2 | TRBD1 | . | TRBV5-4 | CASSLLTDRANYGYTF | TGTGCCAGCAGCTTGCTCACGGACAGGGCTAACTATGGCTACACCTTC
TRBJ2-3 | . | . | TRBV4-1 | CASSQVVNLKDTQYF | TGCGCCAGCAGCCAAGTTGTCAATTTGAAAGATACGCAGTATTTT
TRBJ1-1 | . | once | TRBV6-5 | CASRGQSNTEAFF | TGTGCCAGTAGAGGACAGTCGAACACTGAAGCTTTCTTT
TRBJ2-3 | . | . | TRBV5-1 | CASSPSGGAGTDTQYF | TGCGCCAGCAGCCCTTCAGGTGGCGCGGGAACAGATACGCAGTATTTT
TRBJ2-7 | . | . | TRBV4-1 | CASSARRGVSYEQYF | TGCGCCAGCAGCGCCCGCAGGGGGGTCTCCTACGAGCAGTACTTC
TRBJ2-1 | . | . | TRBV19 | CASSIKASGGWNEQFF | TGTGCCAGTAGTATTAAGGCCTCCGGGGGTTGGAATGAGCAGTTCTTC
TRBJ2-5 | TRBD1 | . | TRBV27 | CASSLSTGKETQYF | TGTGCCAGCAGTTTATCGACAGGGAAAGAGACCCAGTACTTC
TRBJ2-7 | . | . | TRBV2 | CASMWASEAEQYF | TGTGCCAGCATGTGGGCTTCCGAGGCCGAGCAGTACTTC
TRBJ2-7 | TRBD1 | . | TRBV5-6 | CASSLGTGVVNEQYF | TGTGCCAGCAGCTTGGGGACAGGGGTAGTGAACGAGCAGTACTTC
TRBJ2-3 | . | . | TRBV7-3 | CASSLTGHLTTDTQYF | TGTGCCAGCAGCTTAACAGGGCATCTGACCACAGATACGCAGTATTTT